Below are 3 T cell receptor beta chains sequenced from a single sample in a study of T cells in Graves' hyperthyroidism and ophthalmopathy (dated by TCRdb to about 2019). Libraries were made using multiplex PCR. The data were produced on an Illumina HiSeq 2000. The TCR beta CDR3 regions were amplified from RNA transcripts. The TCR CDR3 was subjected to a first round of RT-PCR using the HTBI primer set and the Qiagen OneStep RT-PCR kit. TCRdb trimmed the raw reads at Q25, called clones with MiXCR and kept productive beta chains. Entries are consolidated by CDR3 protein sequence, retaining the most common genes and DNA. For this sample the table gives hundreds of thousands of distinct CDR3 sequences, of which roughly 37% were detected only once. The leading ten clones occupy about 8.9% of the sample. Sequencing was done on a sample of blood. These receptors were obtained from a man aged 18 to 30 with Graves' hyperthyroidism.

J is TRBJ1-2 and V is TRBV5-1; D might be TRBD1 (6 bases). Germline loops: CDR1 SGHRS, CDR2 YFSETQ. The CDR3 extends over 12 amino acids. V dropped 8 bases and J dropped 8 bases, with 16 bases sitting between them. This CDR3 is CASQGPYGGYTF. The CDR3 coding sequence is TGCGCCAGTCAGGGGCCCTACGGCGGCTACACCTTC.

The genes are TRBV29-1 and TRBJ1-2; the D gene is possibly TRBD1 (5 bases). V was trimmed by 4 bases and J by 8 bases, leaving 14 bases between them. This CDR3 spans 12 amino acids. From germline, CDR1 is SQVTM and CDR2 ANQGSEA. The CDR3 loop reads CSVGQGGGGYTF. The CDR3 DNA reads TGCAGCGTTGGTCAGGGCGGCGGGGGCTACACCTTC.

This clonotype showed up just once. The CDR3 protein is CASSKGGAVETQYF. The CDR3 DNA follows: TGTGCCAGCAGTAAGGGTGGGGCCGTGGAGACCCAGTACTTC. This chain joins TRBV2 and TRBJ2-5; D is possibly TRBD1 (5 bases). V lost 5 bases, J lost 5 bases, and 15 bases lay in between. Germline V gives CDR1 SNHLY, CDR2 FYNNEI. This CDR3 comprises 14 residues.